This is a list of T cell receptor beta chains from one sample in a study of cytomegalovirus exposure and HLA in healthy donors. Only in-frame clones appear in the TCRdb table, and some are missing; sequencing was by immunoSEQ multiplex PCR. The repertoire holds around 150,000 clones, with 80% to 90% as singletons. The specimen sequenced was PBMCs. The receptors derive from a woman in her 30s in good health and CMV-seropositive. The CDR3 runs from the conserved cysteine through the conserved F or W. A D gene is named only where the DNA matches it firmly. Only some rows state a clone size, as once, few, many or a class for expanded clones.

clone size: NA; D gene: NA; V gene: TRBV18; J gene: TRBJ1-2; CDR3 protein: CASSPTTATNYGYTF; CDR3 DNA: TGTGCCAGCTCACCAACGACAGCCACTAACTATGGCTACACCTTC
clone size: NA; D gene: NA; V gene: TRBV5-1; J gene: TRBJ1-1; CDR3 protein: CASSLHFSSVTEAFF; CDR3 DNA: TGCGCCAGCAGCTTACACTTTAGCTCCGTCACTGAAGCTTTCTTT
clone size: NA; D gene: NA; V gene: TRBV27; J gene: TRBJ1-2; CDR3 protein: CASSFAGASDGYTF; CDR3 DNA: TGTGCCAGCAGTTTCGCGGGGGCTTCGGATGGCTACACCTTC
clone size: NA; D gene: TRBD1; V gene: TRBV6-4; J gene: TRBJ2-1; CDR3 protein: CASSEGTGDFNEQFF; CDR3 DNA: TGTGCCAGCAGTGAAGGGACAGGGGATTTTAATGAGCAGTTCTTC
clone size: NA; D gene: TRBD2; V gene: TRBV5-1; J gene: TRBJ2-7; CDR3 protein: CASSLKPTSGGAIVSYEQYF; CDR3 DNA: TGCGCCAGCAGCTTGAAGCCGACTAGCGGGGGGGCCATAGTCTCCTACGAGCAGTACTTC
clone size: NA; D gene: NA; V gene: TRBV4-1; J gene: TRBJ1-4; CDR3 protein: CASSQAGRGNEKLFF; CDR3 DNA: TGCGCCAGCAGCCAAGCGGGACGGGGGAATGAAAAACTGTTTTTT
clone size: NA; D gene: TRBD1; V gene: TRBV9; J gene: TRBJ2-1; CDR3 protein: CASSKDRGLYNEQFF; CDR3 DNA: TGTGCCAGCAGCAAGGACAGGGGGCTCTACAATGAGCAGTTCTTC
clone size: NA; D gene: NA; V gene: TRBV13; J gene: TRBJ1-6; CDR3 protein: CASSLGGAGARRNSPLHF; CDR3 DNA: TGTGCCAGCAGCTTAGGTGGGGCAGGGGCTCGTCGTAATTCACCCCTCCACTTT
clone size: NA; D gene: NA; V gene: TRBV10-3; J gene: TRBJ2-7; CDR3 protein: CAISEEQGVTYEQYF; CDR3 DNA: TGTGCCATCAGTGAAGAACAGGGAGTCACCTACGAGCAGTACTTC
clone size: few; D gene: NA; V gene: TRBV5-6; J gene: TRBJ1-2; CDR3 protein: CASSRTGQYGYTF; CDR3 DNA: TGTGCCAGCAGCCGCACAGGGCAATATGGCTACACCTTC
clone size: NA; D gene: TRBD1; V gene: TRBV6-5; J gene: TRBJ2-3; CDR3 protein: CASSPRTGVADTQYF; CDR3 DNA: TGTGCCAGCAGCCCTCGGACAGGGGTGGCAGATACGCAGTATTTT
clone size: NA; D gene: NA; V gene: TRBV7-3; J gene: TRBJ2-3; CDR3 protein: CASSPRRAASTDTQYF; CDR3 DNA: TGTGCCAGCAGCCCCAGGCGGGCAGCCAGCACAGATACGCAGTATTTT
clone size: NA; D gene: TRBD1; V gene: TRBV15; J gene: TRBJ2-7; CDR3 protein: CATSRDPRDRNSYEQYF; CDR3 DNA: TGTGCCACCAGCAGAGATCCACGGGACAGAAACTCCTACGAGCAGTACTTC
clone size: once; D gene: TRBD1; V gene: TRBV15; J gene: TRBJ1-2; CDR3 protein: CATSSEYRQGATGGYTF; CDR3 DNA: TGTGCCACCAGCAGTGAGTATAGACAGGGGGCTACAGGAGGCTACACCTTC
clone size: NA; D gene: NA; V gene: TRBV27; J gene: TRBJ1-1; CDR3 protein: CASSSRGGEAFF; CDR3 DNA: TGTGCCAGCAGTTCGAGAGGGGGTGAAGCTTTCTTT
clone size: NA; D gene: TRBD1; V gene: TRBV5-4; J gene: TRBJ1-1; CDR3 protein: CASSLGPSTGGGLTEAFF; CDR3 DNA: TGTGCCAGCAGCTTGGGCCCTTCTACAGGGGGCGGGTTGACTGAAGCTTTCTTT
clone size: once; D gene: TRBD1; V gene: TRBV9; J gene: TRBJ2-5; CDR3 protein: CASSPLARGPETQYF; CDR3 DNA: TGTGCCAGCAGCCCCCTTGCCAGGGGGCCAGAGACCCAGTACTTC
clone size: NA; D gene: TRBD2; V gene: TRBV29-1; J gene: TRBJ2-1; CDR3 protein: CSVPSGGAYNEQFF; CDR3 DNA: TGCAGCGTTCCTAGCGGGGGGGCCTACAATGAGCAGTTCTTC
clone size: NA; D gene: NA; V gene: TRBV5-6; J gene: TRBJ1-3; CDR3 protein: CASSLRGDLSGNTIYF; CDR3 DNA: TGTGCCAGCAGCTTGCGCGGCGACCTCTCTGGAAACACCATATATTTT
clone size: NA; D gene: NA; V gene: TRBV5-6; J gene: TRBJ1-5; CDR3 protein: CASSLAGTQTRNQPQHF; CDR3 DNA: TGTGCCAGCAGCTTAGCCGGGACACAAACTCGCAATCAGCCCCAGCATTTT
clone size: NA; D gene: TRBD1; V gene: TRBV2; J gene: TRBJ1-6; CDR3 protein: CASSLDRAMNSPLHF; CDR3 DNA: TGTGCCAGCAGTTTGGACAGGGCGATGAATTCACCCCTCCACTTT
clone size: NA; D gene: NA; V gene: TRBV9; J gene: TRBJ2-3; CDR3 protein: CASSVDGRLPARSDTQYF; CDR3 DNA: TGTGCCAGCAGCGTAGACGGTCGACTACCAGCCAGGTCAGATACGCAGTATTTT
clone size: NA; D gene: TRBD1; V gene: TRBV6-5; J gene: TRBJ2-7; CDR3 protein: CASSYGQGAYEQYF; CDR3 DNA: TGTGCCAGCAGTTACGGTCAGGGGGCCTACGAGCAGTACTTC
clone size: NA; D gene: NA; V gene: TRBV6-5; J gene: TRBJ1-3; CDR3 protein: CASSYRSGNTIYF; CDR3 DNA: TGTGCCAGCAGTTACCGTTCTGGAAACACCATATATTTT
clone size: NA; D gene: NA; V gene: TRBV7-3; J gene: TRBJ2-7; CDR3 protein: CASSLTHDGTYEQYF; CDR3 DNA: TGTGCCAGCAGCTTAACACACGACGGGACCTACGAGCAGTACTTC
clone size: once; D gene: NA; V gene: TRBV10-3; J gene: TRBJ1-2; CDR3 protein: CAIGARALDGYTF; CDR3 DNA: TGTGCCATCGGGGCCCGGGCGTTAGATGGCTACACCTTC
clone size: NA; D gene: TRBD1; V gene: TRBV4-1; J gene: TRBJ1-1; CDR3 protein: CASSQTQGRTEAFF; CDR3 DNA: TGCGCCAGCAGCCAAACACAGGGGAGAACTGAAGCTTTCTTT
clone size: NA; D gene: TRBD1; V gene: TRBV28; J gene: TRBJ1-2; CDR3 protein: CASSLDLWGQGAQNGYTF; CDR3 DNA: TGTGCCAGCAGTTTGGACCTTTGGGGGCAGGGGGCGCAGAATGGCTACACCTTC
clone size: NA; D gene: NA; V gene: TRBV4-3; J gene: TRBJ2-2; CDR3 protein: CASSQDINTGELFF; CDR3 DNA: TGCGCCAGCAGCCAAGATATCAACACCGGGGAGCTGTTTTTT
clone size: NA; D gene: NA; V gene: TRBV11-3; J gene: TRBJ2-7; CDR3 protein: CASSLHGPRTPSYEQYF; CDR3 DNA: TGTGCCAGCAGCCTACACGGCCCTAGGACTCCTTCCTACGAGCAGTACTTC
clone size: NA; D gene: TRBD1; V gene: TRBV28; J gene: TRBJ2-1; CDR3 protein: CASSAGTGKQFF; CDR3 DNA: TGTGCCAGCAGTGCCGGGACAGGGAAGCAGTTCTTC
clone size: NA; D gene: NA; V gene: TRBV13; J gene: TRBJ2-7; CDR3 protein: CASIASSSAEQYF; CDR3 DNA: TGTGCCAGCATCGCTAGTTCCTCAGCCGAGCAGTACTTC
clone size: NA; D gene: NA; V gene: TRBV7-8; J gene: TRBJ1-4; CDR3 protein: CASSLQGMRNEKLFF; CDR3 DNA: TGTGCCAGCAGCTTACAGGGGATGAGGAATGAAAAACTGTTTTTT
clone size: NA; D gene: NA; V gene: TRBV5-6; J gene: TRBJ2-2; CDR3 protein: CASSLFATGYTGELFF; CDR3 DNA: TGTGCCAGCAGCTTGTTCGCCACGGGTTATACCGGGGAGCTGTTTTTT
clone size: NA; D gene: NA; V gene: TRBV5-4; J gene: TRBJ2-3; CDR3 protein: CASSLKASVSTDTQYF; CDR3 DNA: TGTGCCAGCAGCTTGAAGGCTAGCGTAAGCACAGATACGCAGTATTTT
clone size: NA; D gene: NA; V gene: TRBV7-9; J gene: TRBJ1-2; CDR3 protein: CASSYAGRGYGYTF; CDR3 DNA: TGTGCCAGCAGCTACGCGGGACGGGGATATGGCTACACCTTC
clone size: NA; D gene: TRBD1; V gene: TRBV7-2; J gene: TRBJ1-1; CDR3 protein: CASSLGTGQGGMMAFF; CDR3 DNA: TGTGCCAGCAGCTTAGGGACAGGACAGGGAGGTATGATGGCTTTCTTT
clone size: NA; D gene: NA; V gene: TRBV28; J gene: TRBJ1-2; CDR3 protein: CASSGLGVNYGYTF; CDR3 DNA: TGTGCCAGCAGTGGATTAGGGGTTAACTATGGCTACACCTTC
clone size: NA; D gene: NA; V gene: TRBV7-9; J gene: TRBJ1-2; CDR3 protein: CASSSTGINYGYTF; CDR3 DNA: TGTGCCAGCAGCTCTACAGGTATTAACTATGGCTACACCTTC
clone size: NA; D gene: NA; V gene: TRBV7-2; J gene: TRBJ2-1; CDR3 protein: CASSFFSDEQFF; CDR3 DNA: TGTGCCAGCAGCTTTTTTTCGGATGAGCAGTTCTTC
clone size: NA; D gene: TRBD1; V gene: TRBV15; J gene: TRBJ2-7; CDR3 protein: CATSRVGQGMPYEQYF; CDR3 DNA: TGTGCCACCAGCAGAGTTGGACAGGGAATGCCCTACGAGCAGTACTTC
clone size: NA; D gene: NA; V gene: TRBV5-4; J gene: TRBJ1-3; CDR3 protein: CASRLERGNTIYF; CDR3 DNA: TGTGCCAGCAGACTGGAGAGGGGAAACACCATATATTTT
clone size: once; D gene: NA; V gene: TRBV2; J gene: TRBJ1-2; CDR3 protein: CASSERGVLGMVDYGYTF; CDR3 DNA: TGTGCCAGCAGTGAGAGAGGAGTCCTTGGAATGGTTGACTATGGCTACACCTTC
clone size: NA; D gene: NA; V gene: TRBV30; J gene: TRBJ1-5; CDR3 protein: CAWSIGTFTNQPQHF; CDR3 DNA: TGTGCCTGGAGCATCGGGACTTTTACCAATCAGCCCCAGCATTTT
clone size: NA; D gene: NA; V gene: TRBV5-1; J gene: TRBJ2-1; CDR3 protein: CASSSDLARSYNEQFF; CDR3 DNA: TGCGCCAGCAGCTCGGATCTAGCCCGATCCTACAATGAGCAGTTCTTC
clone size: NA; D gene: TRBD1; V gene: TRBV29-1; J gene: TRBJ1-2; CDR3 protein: CSVGGGQLNYGYTF; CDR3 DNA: TGCAGCGTTGGAGGGGGACAGTTGAACTATGGCTACACCTTC
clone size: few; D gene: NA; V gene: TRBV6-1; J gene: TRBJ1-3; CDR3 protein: CASSEVLGAGNTIYF; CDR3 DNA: TGTGCCAGCAGTGAAGTATTAGGGGCTGGAAACACCATATATTTT
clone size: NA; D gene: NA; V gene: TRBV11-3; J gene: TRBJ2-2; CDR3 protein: CASSRGLNTGELFF; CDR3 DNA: TGTGCCAGCAGCCGAGGCCTGAACACCGGGGAGCTGTTTTTT
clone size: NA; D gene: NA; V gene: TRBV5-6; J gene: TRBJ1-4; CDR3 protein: CASSRGEKLFF; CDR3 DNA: TGTGCCAGCAGCCGGGGGGAAAAACTGTTTTTT
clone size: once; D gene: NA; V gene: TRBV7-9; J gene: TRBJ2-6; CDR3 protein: CASSFGGSGANVLTF; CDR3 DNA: TGTGCCAGCAGCTTCGGGGGCTCTGGGGCCAACGTCCTGACTTTC
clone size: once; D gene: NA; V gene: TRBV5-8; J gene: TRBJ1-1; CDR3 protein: CASTRLMWSSAEAFF; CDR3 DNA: TGTGCCAGCACGCGACTGATGTGGAGTTCGGCTGAAGCTTTCTTT
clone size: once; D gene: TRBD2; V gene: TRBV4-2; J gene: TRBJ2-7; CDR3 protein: CASSQGLGASGGTYEQYF; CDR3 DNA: TGTGCCAGCAGCCAAGGGTTGGGAGCTAGCGGGGGGACCTACGAGCAGTACTTC
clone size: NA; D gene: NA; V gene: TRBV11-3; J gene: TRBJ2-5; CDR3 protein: CASSLAQETQYF; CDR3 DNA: TGTGCCAGCAGCTTAGCTCAGGAGACCCAGTACTTC
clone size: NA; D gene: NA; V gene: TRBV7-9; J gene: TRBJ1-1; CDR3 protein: CASSLVIPGSEAFF; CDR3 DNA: TGTGCCAGCAGCTTAGTGATCCCCGGGAGTGAAGCTTTCTTT
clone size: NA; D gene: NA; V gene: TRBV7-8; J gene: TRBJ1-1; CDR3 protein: CASSNSGQGRAFF; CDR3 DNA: TGTGCCAGCAGCAATAGTGGCCAGGGAAGAGCTTTCTTT